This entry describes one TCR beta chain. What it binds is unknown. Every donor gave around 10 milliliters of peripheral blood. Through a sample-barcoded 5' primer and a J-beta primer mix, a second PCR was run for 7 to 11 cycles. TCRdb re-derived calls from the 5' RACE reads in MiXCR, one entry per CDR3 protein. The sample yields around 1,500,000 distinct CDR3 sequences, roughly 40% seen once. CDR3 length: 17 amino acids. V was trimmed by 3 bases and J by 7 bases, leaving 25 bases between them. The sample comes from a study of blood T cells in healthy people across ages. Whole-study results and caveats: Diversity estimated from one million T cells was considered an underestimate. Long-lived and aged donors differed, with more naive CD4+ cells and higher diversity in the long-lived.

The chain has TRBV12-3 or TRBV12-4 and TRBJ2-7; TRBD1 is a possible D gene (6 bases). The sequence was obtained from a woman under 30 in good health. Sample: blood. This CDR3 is CASSLRGRGTVMGEQYF. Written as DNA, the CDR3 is TGTGCCAGCAGTTTGAGGGGAAGGGGGACGGTAATGGGTGAGCAGTACTTC.